This TCR beta chain originates from a study of identical twins. There are many counts of this clonotype. TCRdb analysed the 5' RACE reads with MiXCR anew, one entry per CDR3 protein. The repertoire holds fewer than 800,000 distinct CDR3 sequences, with just over 7% as singletons. Per the germline V gene, CDR1 is SGHDT and CDR2 is YYEEEE. The V and J ends lost 4 bases and 7 bases, in that order; junction bases with no gene match: 6. The CDR3 is 14 residues long. The sample was also linked to a second study, of yellow fever vaccine responses in identical twins.

V is TRBV5-6 and J is TRBJ1-2; 11 bases are shared with TRBD1. This receptor was identified in a woman aged 18-29 years in good health. The sequenced sample was PBMCs. The CDR3 reads CASSRGQGAAGYTF. The CDR3 region has the DNA TGTGCCAGCAGCAGAGGACAGGGGGCTGCTGGCTACACCTTC.